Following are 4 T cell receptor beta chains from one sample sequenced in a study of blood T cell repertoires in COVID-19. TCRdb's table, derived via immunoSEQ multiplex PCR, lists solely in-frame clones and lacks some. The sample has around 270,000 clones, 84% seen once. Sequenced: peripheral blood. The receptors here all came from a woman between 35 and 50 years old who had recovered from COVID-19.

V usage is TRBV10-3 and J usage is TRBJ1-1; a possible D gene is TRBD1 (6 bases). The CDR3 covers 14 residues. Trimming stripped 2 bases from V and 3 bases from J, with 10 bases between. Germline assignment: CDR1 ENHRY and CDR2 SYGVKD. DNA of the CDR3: TGTGCCATCAGTGAGAACAGGGCGTACACTGAAGCTTTCTTT. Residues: CAISENRAYTEAFF.

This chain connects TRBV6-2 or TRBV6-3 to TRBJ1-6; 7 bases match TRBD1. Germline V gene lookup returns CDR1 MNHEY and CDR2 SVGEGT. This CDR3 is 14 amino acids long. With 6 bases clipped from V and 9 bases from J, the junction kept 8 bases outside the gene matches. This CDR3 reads CASSRRQGASPLHF. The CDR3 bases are TGTGCCAGCAGCCGTAGACAGGGAGCTTCACCCCTCCACTTT.

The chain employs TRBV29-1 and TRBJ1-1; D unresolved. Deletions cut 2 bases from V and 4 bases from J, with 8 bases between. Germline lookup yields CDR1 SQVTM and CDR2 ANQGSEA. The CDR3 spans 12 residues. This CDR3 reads CSVEQVGTEAFF. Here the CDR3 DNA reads TGCAGCGTTGAACAGGTCGGCACTGAAGCTTTCTTT. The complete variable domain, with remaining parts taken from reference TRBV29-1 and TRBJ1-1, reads SAVISQKPSRDICQRGTSLTIQCQVDSQVTMMFWYRQQPGQSLTLIATANQGSEATYESGFVIDKFPISRPNLTFSTLTVSNMSPEDSSIYLCSVEQVGTEAFFGQGTRLTVV.

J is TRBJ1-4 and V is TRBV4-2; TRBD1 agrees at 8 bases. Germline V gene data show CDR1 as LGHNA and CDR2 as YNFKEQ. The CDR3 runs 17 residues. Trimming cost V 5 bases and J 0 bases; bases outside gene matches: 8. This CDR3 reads CASSSPQGGATNEKLFF. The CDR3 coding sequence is TGTGCCAGCAGCTCCCCACAGGGGGGAGCAACTAATGAAAAACTGTTTTTT.